This TCR beta chain was found in a study of Graves' ophthalmopathy and Graves' hyperthyroidism. Looked up from germline, CDR1 is LNHNV and CDR2 is YYDKDF (reference sequence). The CDR3 is made up of 15 amino acids. V lost 2 bases, J lost 0 bases, and 11 bases lay in between. Many counts were recorded for this clonotype. Moderately to severely active ophthalmopathy under 3 months, CAS at least 3, NOSPECS at least 4. Diagnostic conclusions were grounded in clinical symptoms, serum thyroxine, TRAb, thyroid ultrasound and orbital computed tomography. Amplified material comprised TCR beta CDR3 regions derived from RNA transcripts. HTBI primers primed a first-round RT-PCR, and a second-round multiplex PCR followed. One entry per CDR3 protein results from TCRdb running MiXCR on the multiplex PCR reads. The sample yields almost 750,000 distinct CDR3 sequences, roughly 40% seen once.

The receptor comes from an adult man with Graves' ophthalmopathy. Sequenced sample: peripheral blood. J is TRBJ2-7 and V is TRBV15; no reliable D call. The CDR3 DNA follows: TGTGCCACCAGCAGACAGATAGCAGGCTCCTACGAGCAGTACTTC. The encoded protein is CATSRQIAGSYEQYF.